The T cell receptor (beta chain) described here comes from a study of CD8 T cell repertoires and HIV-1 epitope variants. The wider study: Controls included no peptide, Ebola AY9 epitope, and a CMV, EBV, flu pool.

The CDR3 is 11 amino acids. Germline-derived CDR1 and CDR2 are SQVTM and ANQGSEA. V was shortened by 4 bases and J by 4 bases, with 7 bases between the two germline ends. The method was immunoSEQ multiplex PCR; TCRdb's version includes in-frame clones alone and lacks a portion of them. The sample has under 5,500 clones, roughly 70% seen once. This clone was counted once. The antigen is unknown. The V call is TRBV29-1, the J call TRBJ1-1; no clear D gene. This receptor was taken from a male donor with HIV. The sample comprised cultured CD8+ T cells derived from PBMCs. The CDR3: CSVGVFTEAFF. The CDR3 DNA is TGCAGCGTTGGGGTGTTCACTGAAGCTTTCTTT.